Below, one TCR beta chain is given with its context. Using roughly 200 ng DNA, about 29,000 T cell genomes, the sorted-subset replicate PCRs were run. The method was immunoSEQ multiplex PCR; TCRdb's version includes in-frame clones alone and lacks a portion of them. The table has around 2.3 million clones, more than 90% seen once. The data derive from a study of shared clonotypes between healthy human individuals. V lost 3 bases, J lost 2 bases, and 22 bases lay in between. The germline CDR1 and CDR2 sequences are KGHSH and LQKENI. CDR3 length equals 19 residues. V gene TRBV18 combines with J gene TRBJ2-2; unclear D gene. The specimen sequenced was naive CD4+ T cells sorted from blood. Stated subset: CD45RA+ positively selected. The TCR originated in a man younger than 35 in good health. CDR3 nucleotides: TGTGCCAGCTCACCTATACAAATCGCCTCCGCGGCTAACACCGGGGAGCTGTTTTTT. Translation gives CASSPIQIASAANTGELFF.